These 5 T cell receptor beta chains came from one sample sequenced in a study of T cells in Graves' hyperthyroidism and ophthalmopathy. Amplification yielded TCR beta CDR3 regions, with RNA transcripts as the source. The study used the HTBI primer set for a first-round RT-PCR of the TCR CDR3. TCRdb reprocessed the multiplex PCR reads with MiXCR, giving one entry per CDR3 protein. The sample lists about 260,000 distinct CDR3 sequences; about 15% were seen once. The sequencing input was blood. The receptors were gathered from a woman aged 18 to 35 with Graves' ophthalmopathy.

Many counts were recorded for this clonotype. The V and J genes are TRBV6-2 or TRBV6-3 and TRBJ1-1; no firm D call. With 2 bases removed from V and 0 bases from J, the gap between germline ends came to 19 bases. The CDR3 runs 18 residues. Germline V lookup: CDR1 MNHEY, CDR2 SVGEGT. The CDR3 loop reads CASSYQFSDGSLNTEAFF. Written as DNA, the CDR3 is TGTGCCAGCAGTTACCAGTTTTCGGACGGCTCTCTGAACACTGAAGCTTTCTTT.

There are many counts of this clonotype. The chain uses TRBV7-9 and TRBJ1-1, with D possibly TRBD1 on 5 matching bases. Germline V CDR1 and CDR2: SEHNR, FQNEAQ (reference sequence). This CDR3 comprises 13 residues. V dropped 5 bases and J dropped 7 bases, with 14 bases sitting between them. CDR3 in amino acids: CASSLLTADEAFF. The CDR3 region has the DNA TGTGCCAGCAGCCTATTGACAGCGGATGAAGCTTTCTTT. Full variable domain (remainder filled in from reference TRBV7-9 and TRBJ1-1): DTGVSQNPRHKITKRGQNVTFRCDPISEHNRLYWYRQTLGQGPEFLTYFQNEAQLEKSRLLSDRFSAERPKGSFSTLEIQRTEQGDSAMYLCASSLLTADEAFFGQGTRLTVV.

This clonotype was recorded at least ten times. V usage is TRBV3-1 and J usage is TRBJ2-1; D is unclear. V lost 1 base to trimming and J lost 8 bases, with 9 bases between them. CDR1 is LGHDT, CDR2 YNNKEL, per germline (reference sequence). This CDR3 spans 13 amino acids. CDR3 nucleotides: TGTGCCAGCAGCCAAGGGGCAAGTTATGAGCAGTTCTTC. Its translation is CASSQGASYEQFF.

This clonotype was counted ten times or more. The gene calls are TRBV6-1 and TRBJ1-4; D gene uncertain. CDR3 size: 14 residues. With 0 bases removed from V and 13 bases from J, the gap between germline ends came to 15 bases. The germline CDR1 and CDR2 sequences are MNHNS and SASEGT. CDR3 nucleotides: TGTGCCAGCAGTGAAGCGTTGATACTTTCAGGACTGTTTTTT. As protein: CASSEALILSGLFF.

There are a few counts of this clonotype. This chain uses TRBV6-5 with TRBJ2-4, with 10 nucleotides matching TRBD2. The length of the CDR3 is 17 residues. After removal of 2 bases from V and 9 bases from J, the junction contained 13 bases not matched to a gene. The germline gives CDR1 MNHEY, CDR2 SVGAGI. DNA of the CDR3: TGTGCCAGCAGTTACGGCGCTAGCGGGAGTGGTGGGGCCATTCAGTACTTC. Translated, it gives CASSYGASGSGGAIQYF.